This T cell receptor beta chain was identified during a study of shared clonotypes between healthy human individuals. Terminally differentiated effector memory CD45RA+ cells were left out of the naive CD8 fraction, which was CD45RO-negative and positively selected for CCR7. All of the donors resided in Nashville, Tennessee, and each was a Caucasian adult. From germline, CDR1 is LNHDA and CDR2 SQIVND (reference sequence). V was clipped by 8 bases and J by 6 bases, with 20 bases between them. There are 15 residues in the CDR3. Repertoires were generated with immunoSEQ multiplex PCR, while TCRdb's copy carries only in-frame clones and drops some. Here the sample spans hundreds of thousands of clones, about 96% being singletons.

The clonotype was recovered from a woman aged 30 to 39 in good health. The specimen was naive CD8+ T cells sorted from blood. This rearrangement joins TRBV19 to TRBJ1-5; no clear D gene. The DNA for the CDR3 is TGTGCCAGTCGGCCTTTTGGTTTGGGCGCTCAGCCCCAGCATTTT. It encodes CASRPFGLGAQPQHF.